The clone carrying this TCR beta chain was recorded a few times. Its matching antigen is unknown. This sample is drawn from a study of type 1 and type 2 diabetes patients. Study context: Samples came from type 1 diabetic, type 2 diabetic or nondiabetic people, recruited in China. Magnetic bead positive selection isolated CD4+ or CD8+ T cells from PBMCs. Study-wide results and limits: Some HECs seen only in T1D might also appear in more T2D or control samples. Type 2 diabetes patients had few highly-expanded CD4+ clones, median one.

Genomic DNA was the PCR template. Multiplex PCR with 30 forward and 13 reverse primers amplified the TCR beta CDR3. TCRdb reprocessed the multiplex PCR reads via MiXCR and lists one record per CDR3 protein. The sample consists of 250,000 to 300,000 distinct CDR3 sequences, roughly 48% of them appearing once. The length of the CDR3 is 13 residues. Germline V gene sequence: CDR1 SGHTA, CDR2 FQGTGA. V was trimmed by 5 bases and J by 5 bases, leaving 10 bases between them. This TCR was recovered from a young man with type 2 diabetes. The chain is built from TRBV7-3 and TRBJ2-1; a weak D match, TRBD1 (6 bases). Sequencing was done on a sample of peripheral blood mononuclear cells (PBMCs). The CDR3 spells CASSADSNNEQFF. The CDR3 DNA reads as TGTGCCAGCAGCGCGGACAGCAACAATGAGCAGTTCTTC.